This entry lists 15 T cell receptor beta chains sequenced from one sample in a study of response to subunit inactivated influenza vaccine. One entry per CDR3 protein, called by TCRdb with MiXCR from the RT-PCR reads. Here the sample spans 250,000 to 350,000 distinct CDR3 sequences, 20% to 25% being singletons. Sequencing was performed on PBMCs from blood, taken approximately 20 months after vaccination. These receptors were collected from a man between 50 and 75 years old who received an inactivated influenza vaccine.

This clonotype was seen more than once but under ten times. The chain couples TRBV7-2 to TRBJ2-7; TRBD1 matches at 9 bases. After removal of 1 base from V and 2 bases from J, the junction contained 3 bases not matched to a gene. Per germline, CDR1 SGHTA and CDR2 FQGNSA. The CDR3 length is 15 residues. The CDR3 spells CASSLVDRGAYEQYF. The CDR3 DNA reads TGTGCCAGCAGCTTAGTAGACAGGGGGGCCTACGAGCAGTACTTC.

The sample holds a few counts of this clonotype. Here the CDR3 DNA reads TGTGCCATCTGGGAGTTCCCATCAGCTAACTATGGCTACACCTTC. Its protein is CAIWEFPSANYGYTF. The chain links TRBV10-3 to TRBJ1-2; D is unresolved. V lost 8 bases, J lost 0 bases, and 16 bases lay in between. Per the germline V gene, CDR1 is ENHRY and CDR2 is SYGVKD. CDR3 length: 15 amino acids.

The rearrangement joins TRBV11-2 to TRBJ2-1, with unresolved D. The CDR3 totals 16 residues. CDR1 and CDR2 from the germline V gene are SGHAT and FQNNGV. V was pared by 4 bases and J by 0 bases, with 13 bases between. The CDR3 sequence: CASSSRTYNSYNEQFF. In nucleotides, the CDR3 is TGTGCCAGCAGCTCCCGAACTTATAACTCCTACAATGAGCAGTTCTTC.

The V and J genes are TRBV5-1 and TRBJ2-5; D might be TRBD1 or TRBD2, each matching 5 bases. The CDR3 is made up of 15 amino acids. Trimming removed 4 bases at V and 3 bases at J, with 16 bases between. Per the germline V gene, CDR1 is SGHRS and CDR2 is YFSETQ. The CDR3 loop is CASSRDGRREETQYF. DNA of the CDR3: TGCGCCAGCAGCCGGGACGGACGCAGGGAAGAGACCCAGTACTTC. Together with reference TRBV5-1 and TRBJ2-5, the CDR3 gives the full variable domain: KAGVTQTPRYLIKTRGQQVTLSCSPISGHRSVSWYQQTPGQGLQFLFEYFSETQRNKGNFPGRFSGRQFSNSRSEMNVSTLELGDSALYLCASSRDGRREETQYFGPGTRLLVL.

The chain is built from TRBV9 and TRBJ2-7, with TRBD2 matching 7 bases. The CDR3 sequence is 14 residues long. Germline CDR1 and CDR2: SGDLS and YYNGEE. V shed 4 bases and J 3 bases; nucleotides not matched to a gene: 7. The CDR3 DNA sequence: TGTGCCAGCAGCCCAGGGACTAACGACTACGAGCAGTACTTC. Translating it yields CASSPGTNDYEQYF.

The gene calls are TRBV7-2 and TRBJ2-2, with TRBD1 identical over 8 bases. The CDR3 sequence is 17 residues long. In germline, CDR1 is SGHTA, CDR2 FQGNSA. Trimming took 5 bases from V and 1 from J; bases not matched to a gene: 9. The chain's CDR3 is CASSPAYGTGNTGELFF. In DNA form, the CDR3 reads TGTGCCAGCAGCCCGGCCTACGGGACAGGGAACACCGGGGAGCTGTTTTTT. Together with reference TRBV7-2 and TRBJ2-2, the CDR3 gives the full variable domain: GAGVSQSPSNKVTEKGKDVELRCDPISGHTALYWYRQSLGQGLEFLIYFQGNSAPDKSGLPSDRFSAERTGGSVSTLTIQRTQQEDSAVYLCASSPAYGTGNTGELFFGEGSRLTVL.

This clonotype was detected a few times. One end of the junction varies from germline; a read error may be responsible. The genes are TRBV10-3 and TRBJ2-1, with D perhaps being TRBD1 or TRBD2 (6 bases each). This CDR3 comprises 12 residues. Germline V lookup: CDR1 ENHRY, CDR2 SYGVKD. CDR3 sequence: CAISESDGGPNF. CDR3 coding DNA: TGTGCCATCAGTGAGTCGGACGGGGGCCCCAACTTC.

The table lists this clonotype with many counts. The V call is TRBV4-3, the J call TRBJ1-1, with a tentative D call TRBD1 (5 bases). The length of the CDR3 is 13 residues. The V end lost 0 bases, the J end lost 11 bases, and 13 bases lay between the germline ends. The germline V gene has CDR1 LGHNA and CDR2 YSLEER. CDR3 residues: CASSQDQGTSAFF. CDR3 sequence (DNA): TGCGCCAGCAGCCAAGATCAGGGAACATCGGCTTTCTTT.

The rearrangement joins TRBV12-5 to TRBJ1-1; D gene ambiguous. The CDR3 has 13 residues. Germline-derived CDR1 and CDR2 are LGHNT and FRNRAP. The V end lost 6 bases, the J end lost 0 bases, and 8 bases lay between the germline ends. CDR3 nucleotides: TGTGCTAGTGGGCCGGGGTTGAACACTGAAGCTTTCTTT. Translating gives CASGPGLNTEAFF.

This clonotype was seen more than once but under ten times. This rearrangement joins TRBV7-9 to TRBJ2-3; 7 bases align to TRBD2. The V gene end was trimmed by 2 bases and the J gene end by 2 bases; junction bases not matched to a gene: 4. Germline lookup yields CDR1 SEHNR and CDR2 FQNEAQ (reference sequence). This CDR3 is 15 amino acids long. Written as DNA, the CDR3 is TGTGCCAGCAGCTTAACTGGGACTACCACAGATACGCAGTATTTT. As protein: CASSLTGTTTDTQYF.

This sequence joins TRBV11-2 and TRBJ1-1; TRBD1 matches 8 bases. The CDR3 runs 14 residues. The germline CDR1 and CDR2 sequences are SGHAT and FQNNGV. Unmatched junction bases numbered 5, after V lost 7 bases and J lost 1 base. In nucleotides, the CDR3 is TGTGCCAGCATCCAGGGGGCGCGGAACACTGAAGCTTTCTTT. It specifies CASIQGARNTEAFF.

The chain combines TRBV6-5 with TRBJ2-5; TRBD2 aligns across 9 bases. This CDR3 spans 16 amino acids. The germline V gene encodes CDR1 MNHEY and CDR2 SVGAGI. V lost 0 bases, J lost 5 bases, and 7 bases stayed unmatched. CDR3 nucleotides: TGTGCCAGCAGTTACTCGGGACTAGCCCGTGCGGAGACCCAGTACTTC. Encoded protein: CASSYSGLARAETQYF.

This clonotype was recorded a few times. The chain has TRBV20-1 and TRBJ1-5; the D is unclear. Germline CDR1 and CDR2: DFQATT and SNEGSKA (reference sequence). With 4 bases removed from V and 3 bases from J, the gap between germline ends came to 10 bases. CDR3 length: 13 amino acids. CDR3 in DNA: TGCAGTGCTACAAACACGAACAATCAGCCCCAGCATTTT. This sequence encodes CSATNTNNQPQHF.

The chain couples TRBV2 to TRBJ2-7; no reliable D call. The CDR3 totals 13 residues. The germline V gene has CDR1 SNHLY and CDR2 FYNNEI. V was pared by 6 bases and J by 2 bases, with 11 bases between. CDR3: CASRPDGTYEQYF. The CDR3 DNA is TGTGCCAGCAGACCGGACGGTACCTACGAGCAGTACTTC. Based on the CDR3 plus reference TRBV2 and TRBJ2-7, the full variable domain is EPEVTQTPSHQVTQMGQEVILRCVPISNHLYFYWYRQILGQKVEFLVSFYNNEISEKSEIFDDQFSVERPDGSNFTLKIRSTKLEDSAMYFCASRPDGTYEQYFGPGTRLTVT.

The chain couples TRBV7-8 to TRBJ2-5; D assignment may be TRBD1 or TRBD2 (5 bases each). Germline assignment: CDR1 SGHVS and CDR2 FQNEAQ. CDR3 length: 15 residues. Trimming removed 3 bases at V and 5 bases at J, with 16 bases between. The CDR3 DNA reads TGTGCCAGCAGCTTCCGATGGGCCTGGGGGGAGACCCAGTACTTC. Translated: CASSFRWAWGETQYF.